This T cell receptor (beta chain) was documented in a study of cytomegalovirus exposure and HLA in healthy donors. V was pared by 2 bases and J by 1 base, with 4 bases of the junction left unmatched. CDR1 and CDR2 (germline): MNHNS, SASEGT. The CDR3 is 17 amino acids. In the PCR, 60 Vbeta and 13 Jbeta primers were used. Sequencing used immunoSEQ multiplex PCR; TCRdb keeps in-frame clones, though not all of them. The data show roughly 170,000 clones, under 85% seen once. The sample consisted of PBMCs. This clonotype originated in a man aged 50 or older in good health and CMV-seronegative. This chain links TRBV6-1 with TRBJ2-6; TRBD1 matches at 8 bases. The CDR3 loop is CASSERQGRSGANVLTF. The CDR3 DNA is TGTGCCAGCAGTGAAAGACAGGGGAGGTCTGGGGCCAACGTCCTGACTTTC.